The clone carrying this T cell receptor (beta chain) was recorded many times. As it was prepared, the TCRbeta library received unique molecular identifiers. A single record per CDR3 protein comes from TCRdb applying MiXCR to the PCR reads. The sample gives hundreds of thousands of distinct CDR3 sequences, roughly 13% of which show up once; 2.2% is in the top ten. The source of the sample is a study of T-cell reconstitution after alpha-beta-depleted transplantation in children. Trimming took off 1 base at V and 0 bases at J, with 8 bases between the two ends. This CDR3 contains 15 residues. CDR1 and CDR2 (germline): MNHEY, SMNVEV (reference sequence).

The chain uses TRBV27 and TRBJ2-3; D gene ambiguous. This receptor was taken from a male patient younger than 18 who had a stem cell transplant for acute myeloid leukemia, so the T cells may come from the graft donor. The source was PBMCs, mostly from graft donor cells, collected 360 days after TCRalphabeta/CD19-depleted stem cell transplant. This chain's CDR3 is CASSLYQTSTDTQYF. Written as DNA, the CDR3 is TGTGCCAGCAGTTTATATCAGACTAGCACAGATACGCAGTATTTT.